This is a list of T cell receptor beta chains from one sample in a study of blood T cells in healthy people across ages. MiXCR was run by TCRdb on the 5' RACE reads, yielding one entry per CDR3 protein. The data show under 2,000,000 distinct CDR3 sequences, around 50% seen once. The sequenced sample was blood. These receptor sequences come from a woman in her thirties or forties in good health. Both conserved end residues are part of each CDR3.

J gene: TRBJ2-7; V gene: TRBV12-3/TRBV12-4; CDR3 protein: CASSRTPFYEQYF
J gene: TRBJ2-5; V gene: TRBV27; CDR3 protein: CASSLSQAGGPGETQYF
J gene: TRBJ2-1; V gene: TRBV5-6; CDR3 protein: CASSVLAGGANEQFF
J gene: TRBJ2-7; V gene: TRBV27; CDR3 protein: CASTLRSASSYEQYF
J gene: TRBJ2-5; V gene: TRBV29-1; CDR3 protein: CSGDRQETQYF
J gene: TRBJ1-6; V gene: TRBV5-1; CDR3 protein: CASSSIQGTSSYNSPLHF
J gene: TRBJ1-4; V gene: TRBV27; CDR3 protein: CASSDNSNEKLFF
J gene: TRBJ2-7; V gene: TRBV5-1; CDR3 protein: CASSLSPGGPPYEQYF
J gene: TRBJ1-5; V gene: TRBV5-1; CDR3 protein: CASSLGSSDQPQHF
J gene: TRBJ1-5; V gene: TRBV20-1; CDR3 protein: CSAAPPRPGPQHF
J gene: TRBJ2-5; V gene: TRBV6-5; CDR3 protein: CASNLRGGRETQYF
J gene: TRBJ1-2; V gene: TRBV28; CDR3 protein: CASSLTGPWGYTF
J gene: TRBJ2-5; V gene: TRBV7-8; CDR3 protein: CASSRTKGAVRQETQYF
J gene: TRBJ1-2; V gene: TRBV28; CDR3 protein: CASSSEGAGQSVGGYTF
J gene: TRBJ2-7; V gene: TRBV5-1; CDR3 protein: CASSLWPAKGSYEQYF
J gene: TRBJ2-1; V gene: TRBV6-5; CDR3 protein: CASSYSAGVSSYEQFF
J gene: TRBJ2-5; V gene: TRBV7-9; CDR3 protein: CASSLLFGGLQETQYF
J gene: TRBJ1-2; V gene: TRBV28; CDR3 protein: CASSQGSSNYGYTF
J gene: TRBJ2-5; V gene: TRBV24-1; CDR3 protein: CATSDPGPSPIEQYF
J gene: TRBJ1-2; V gene: TRBV28; CDR3 protein: CASSPDRVAGYTF
J gene: TRBJ1-5; V gene: TRBV19; CDR3 protein: CASSIGDRGSDNQPQHF
J gene: TRBJ1-2; V gene: TRBV12-3/TRBV12-4; CDR3 protein: CASSPNSRQRTYGYTF
J gene: TRBJ1-2; V gene: TRBV28; CDR3 protein: CASSFDRMDYGYTF
J gene: TRBJ2-7; V gene: TRBV28; CDR3 protein: CASTDSRDSPYEQYF
J gene: TRBJ1-2; V gene: TRBV6-6; CDR3 protein: CASTITPYDYTF
J gene: TRBJ2-7; V gene: TRBV7-2; CDR3 protein: CASSSHVGGSGEQYF
J gene: TRBJ2-7; V gene: TRBV5-6; CDR3 protein: CASSLARLAGSEQYF
J gene: TRBJ2-1; V gene: TRBV6-2/TRBV6-3; CDR3 protein: CAIRGLGAGSLEQFF